A single sample gave rise to the 27 T cell receptor beta chains below, sequenced in a study of blood T cell repertoires in COVID-19. The method was immunoSEQ multiplex PCR; TCRdb's version includes in-frame clones alone and lacks a portion of them. Of a few hundred thousand clones detected, approximately 86% appear once; the ten largest clones hold 3% to 3.5%. Sequenced sample: peripheral blood. The receptor source for this set is a man aged 55 to 70 with acute or convalescent COVID-19.

J is TRBJ1-1 and V is TRBV5-1, with 9 bases fitting TRBD1. The CDR3 covers 14 residues. V shed 4 bases, J shed 5 bases, and the junction held 6 bases outside the gene matches. In germline, CDR1 is SGHRS, CDR2 YFSETQ. CDR3 in amino acids: CASSNGQGKTEAFF. The CDR3 region has the DNA TGCGCCAGCAGCAACGGACAGGGGAAGACTGAAGCTTTCTTT.

In DNA form, the CDR3 reads TGTGCCAGCAGTTACTCGCTGGGCAGCTACGAGCAGTACTTC. Its translation: CASSYSLGSYEQYF. The rearrangement uses TRBV6-5 and TRBJ2-7; D call uncertain. The length of the CDR3 is 14 residues. Between the trimmed V and J ends, which lost 0 bases and 3 bases, there was a span of 9 bases. Germline CDR1 reads MNHEY; CDR2 reads SVGAGI.

V usage is TRBV3-1 (or the pseudogene TRBV3-2) and J usage is TRBJ2-1, with 10 bases aligning to TRBD2. Germline values: CDR1 LGHDT, CDR2 YNNKEL (reference sequence). This CDR3 is 15 amino acids long. V shed 6 bases, J shed 3 bases, and the junction held 5 bases outside the gene matches. The CDR3 sequence is CASRPTSGDYNEQFF. CDR3 coding DNA: TGTGCCAGCAGACCCACTAGCGGGGACTACAATGAGCAGTTCTTC.

The rearrangement links TRBV3-1 (or the pseudogene TRBV3-2) to TRBJ2-3; 9 bases fit TRBD2. CDR3 length equals 15 residues. Germline values: CDR1 LGHDT, CDR2 YNNKEL (reference sequence). With 1 base clipped from V and 6 bases from J, the junction kept 5 bases outside the gene matches. The CDR3, as DNA: TGTGCCAGCAGCCAAGTAGCGGGGGCGGGGGATACGCAGTATTTT. It yields the protein CASSQVAGAGDTQYF.

This chain joins TRBV18 and TRBJ2-1; 12 bases line up with TRBD1. V lost 4 bases, J lost 7 bases, and 5 bases stayed unmatched. CDR1 KGHSH and CDR2 LQKENI come from the germline V gene. The CDR3 is 15 amino acids. In DNA form, the CDR3 reads TGTGCCAGCTCACAGGGACAGGGGGCAGGAAATGAGCAGTTCTTC. Translating gives CASSQGQGAGNEQFF.

This chain uses TRBV5-6 with TRBJ1-1; 10 bases agree with TRBD1. The CDR3 totals 14 residues. In germline, CDR1 is SGHDT, CDR2 YYEEEE. Germline trimming cut 4 bases from V and 10 bases from J; bases unmatched to any gene: 10. The DNA for the CDR3 is TGTGCCAGCAGCAACGACAGGGGGCGCGTTCTAGCTTTCTTT. Its translation: CASSNDRGRVLAFF.

Here the CDR3 reads CASSSQRGGATDTQYF. The DNA for the CDR3 is TGTGCCAGCAGCTCACAGCGGGGGGGTGCAACAGATACGCAGTATTTT. This chain joins TRBV7-2 and TRBJ2-3; 10 bases fit TRBD2. Germline V gene sequence: CDR1 SGHTA, CDR2 FQGNSA. The CDR3 extends over 16 amino acids. Trimming took 4 bases from V and 3 from J; bases not matched to a gene: 7.

This chain joins TRBV7-2 and TRBJ1-2; TRBD1 matches at 7 bases. Germline-derived CDR1 and CDR2 are SGHTA and FQGNSA. The J segment lost 5 bases and the V segment lost 1 base, leaving 7 bases of the junction unmatched. The CDR3 length is 15 residues. CDR3 bases: TGTGCCAGCAGCTTAGAGGGGGCGCCCGTATATGGCTACACCTTC. Its translation: CASSLEGAPVYGYTF.

The J gene is TRBJ2-2, the V gene TRBV19, with 9 bases identical to TRBD1. In germline, CDR1 is LNHDA, CDR2 SQIVND (reference sequence). The CDR3 extends over 15 amino acids. Germline trimming cut 6 bases from V and 6 bases from J; bases unmatched to any gene: 8. CDR3 region: CASRKSRDRAGELFF. DNA for the CDR3: TGTGCCAGTAGGAAGTCCCGGGACAGGGCCGGGGAGCTGTTTTTT.

This clone was observed a single time. The J gene is TRBJ1-5, the V gene TRBV9, with D unclear. V gave up 2 bases and J gave up 3 bases, with 6 bases separating them. The CDR3 length is 13 residues. CDR1 is SGDLS, CDR2 YYNGEE, per germline. The CDR3 DNA follows: TGTGCCAGCAGCGTCGACAACAATCAGCCCCAGCATTTT. This translates into CASSVDNNQPQHF. The entire variable domain, with the rest obtained from reference TRBV9 and TRBJ1-5, is as follows: DSGVTQTPKHLITATGQRVTLRCSPRSGDLSVYWYQQSLDQGLQFLIQYYNGEERAKGNILERFSAQQFPDLHSELNLSSLELGDSALYFCASSVDNNQPQHFGDGTRLSIL.

The chain combines TRBV13 with TRBJ2-3; D is perhaps TRBD1 (7 bases). This CDR3 region has 16 residues. CDR1 and CDR2 (germline): PRHDT, FYEKMQ (reference sequence). Trimming pared 6 bases from V and 6 bases from J, leaving 22 bases between. The CDR3 loop reads CASSPQVAAGGDTQYF. The CDR3 bases are TGTGCCAGCAGTCCCCAGGTTGCGGCAGGGGGGGATACGCAGTATTTT.

The V call is TRBV6-5, the J call TRBJ1-1; TRBD1 matches at 10 bases. The trim removed 4 bases at V and 4 bases at J, leaving 6 bases unmatched. From germline, CDR1 is MNHEY and CDR2 SVGAGI. This CDR3 spans 15 amino acids. CDR3 region: CASSSPGTGATEAFF. The CDR3 DNA follows: TGTGCCAGCAGTTCCCCCGGGACAGGGGCCACTGAAGCTTTCTTT.

The V gene is TRBV9, the J gene TRBJ2-7; a weak D match, TRBD2 (5 bases). Germline lookup yields CDR1 SGDLS and CDR2 YYNGEE. V was clipped by 4 bases and J by 1 base, with 12 bases between them. CDR3 length: 14 amino acids. CDR3 residues: CASSPLGRSYEQYF. The CDR3 DNA is TGTGCCAGCAGCCCACTAGGTAGGTCCTACGAGCAGTACTTC.

This clone has more than one count but fewer than ten. CDR3 sequence: CASGGQISPLHF. CDR3 in DNA: TGTGCCAGCGGGGGACAGATTTCACCCCTCCACTTT. V and J are TRBV2 and TRBJ1-6; 7 nucleotides line up with TRBD1. This CDR3 region has 12 residues. The germline CDR1 and CDR2 sequences are SNHLY and FYNNEI. V dropped 8 bases and J dropped 9; count of bases not matched to a gene: 4.

This chain connects TRBV19 to TRBJ2-5; D is undetermined. V was cut by 2 bases and J by 5 bases, with 9 bases left in between. There are 13 residues in the CDR3. Germline CDR1 LNHDA, CDR2 SQIVND (reference sequence). The CDR3: CASSIISSETQYF. In DNA form, the CDR3 reads TGTGCCAGTAGTATAATTTCCTCGGAGACCCAGTACTTC.

The genes are TRBV6-2 or TRBV6-3 and TRBJ2-7; no firm D call. CDR3 size: 14 residues. Looked up from germline, CDR1 is MNHEY and CDR2 is SVGEGT. The ends were cut back, 7 bases at V and 3 bases at J, with 16 bases in the middle. The CDR3 coding sequence is TGTGCCAGCATCCCAGAGCCAGGTATCTACGAGCAGTACTTC. Protein sequence: CASIPEPGIYEQYF.

The chain recombines TRBV6-5 with TRBJ2-2; a weak D match, TRBD1 (5 bases). Germline CDR1 MNHEY, CDR2 SVGAGI. The CDR3 runs 14 residues. The V gene lost 7 bases and the J gene lost 6 bases, with 15 bases spanning the gap. Here the CDR3 reads CASTPTEAPGELFF. CDR3 bases: TGTGCCAGCACCCCGACAGAGGCCCCCGGGGAGCTGTTTTTT.

The chain joins TRBV6-5 to TRBJ1-3; unclear D gene. Germline CDR1 reads MNHEY; CDR2 reads SVGAGI. Trimming took off 7 bases at V and 4 bases at J, with 14 bases between the two ends. CDR3 length: 14 amino acids. This CDR3 reads CASINRAGGNTIYF. The CDR3 nucleotides read TGTGCCAGCATCAATAGGGCGGGAGGAAACACCATATATTTT.

The chain employs TRBV19 and TRBJ2-1, with 7 positions matching TRBD1. With V trimmed by 7 bases and J by 4 bases, 7 bases remained unmatched. This CDR3 has 14 amino acids. Germline CDR1 and CDR2: LNHDA and SQIVND (reference sequence). CDR3 DNA sequence: TGTGCCAGTACCTGGACAGGTCAATACAATGAGCAGTTCTTC. This sequence encodes CASTWTGQYNEQFF.

The rearrangement links TRBV3-1 (or the pseudogene TRBV3-2) to TRBJ1-5, with TRBD1 as a possible D gene (5 bases). Germline lookup yields CDR1 LGHDT and CDR2 YNNKEL (reference sequence). V gave up 1 base and J gave up 0 bases, with 19 bases separating them. The CDR3 loop spans 19 amino acids. CDR3 residues: CASSQGGRVRAYSNQPQHF. The DNA for the CDR3 is TGTGCCAGCAGCCAAGGCGGCAGGGTCCGAGCCTATAGCAATCAGCCCCAGCATTTT.

The rearrangement joins TRBV7-3 to TRBJ2-1; the match to TRBD2 covers 11 bases. The CDR3 is 15 residues long. Germline V lookup: CDR1 SGHTA, CDR2 FQGTGA. V shed 5 bases, J shed 3 bases, and the junction held 3 bases outside the gene matches. The CDR3 sequence: CASSSSGGVYNEQFF. CDR3 nucleotides: TGTGCCAGCAGCAGTAGCGGGGGGGTCTACAATGAGCAGTTCTTC.

The chain combines TRBV2 with TRBJ1-3, with D tentatively TRBD1 (5 bases). Germline CDR1 is SNHLY and CDR2 is FYNNEI. V lost 5 bases, J lost 0 bases, and 11 bases lay in between. This CDR3 comprises 15 residues. CDR3 residues: CASSLRQNSGNTIYF. DNA of the CDR3: TGTGCCAGCAGTCTCAGACAGAACTCTGGAAACACCATATATTTT.

The genes are TRBV5-6 and TRBJ1-1; 8 nucleotides agree with TRBD1. The CDR3 is made up of 17 amino acids. Trimming cost V 3 bases and J 0 bases; bases outside gene matches: 10. From germline, CDR1 is SGHDT and CDR2 YYEEEE. CDR3 DNA: TGTGCCAGCAGCTCGGGACAGGACTTAATTTTGAACACTGAAGCTTTCTTT. Its protein is CASSSGQDLILNTEAFF.

In its sample, this clone was seen once. CDR3 nucleotides: TGTGCCAGCTCACCAGCATCGGAGGCGCAGGTGACCCAGTACTTC. Protein sequence: CASSPASEAQVTQYF. V gene TRBV18 combines with J gene TRBJ2-5; a weak D match, TRBD2 (5 bases). CDR3 length: 15 residues. The V end was cut by 2 bases, the J end by 7 bases, with 17 bases between. Germline V gene lookup returns CDR1 KGHSH and CDR2 LQKENI. Drawing the rest from reference TRBV18 and TRBJ2-5, the complete variable domain is NAGVMQNPRHLVRRRGQEARLRCSPMKGHSHVYWYRQLPEEGLKFMVYLQKENIIDESGMPKERFSAEFPKEGPSILRIQQVVRGDSAAYFCASSPASEAQVTQYFGPGTRLLVL.

This clone was seen only a few times. The chain combines TRBV7-2 with TRBJ1-5; perhaps TRBD1 as D (5 bases). In germline, CDR1 is SGHTA, CDR2 FQGNSA. CDR3 length: 15 amino acids. V was shortened by 2 bases and J by 1 base, with 9 bases between the two germline ends. CDR3 sequence reads: CASSLQGTSNQPQHF. CDR3 DNA: TGTGCCAGCAGCTTACAGGGAACCAGCAATCAGCCCCAGCATTTT.

The CDR3 region is CASTGTGPNYGYTF. Here the CDR3 DNA reads TGCGCCAGCACGGGGACTGGTCCTAACTATGGCTACACCTTC. V and J are TRBV23-1 and TRBJ1-2, with a weak D call TRBD1 (5 bases). TRBV23-1 is an ORF for which the function is uncertain. This CDR3 spans 14 amino acids. V dropped 7 bases and J dropped 0 bases, with 12 bases sitting between them.

V is TRBV5-1 and J is TRBJ2-7; 9 nucleotides agree with TRBD1. The CDR3 is 18 residues long. Germline CDR1 and CDR2: SGHRS and YFSETQ. V shed 6 bases, J shed 2 bases, and the junction held 18 bases outside the gene matches. CDR3 in DNA: TGCGCCAGCACCCTAGGGTGGACAGGGGCAGCGAGCCCCTACGAGCAGTACTTC. This gives the protein CASTLGWTGAASPYEQYF. Based on the CDR3 plus reference TRBV5-1 and TRBJ2-7, the full variable domain is KAGVTQTPRYLIKTRGQQVTLSCSPISGHRSVSWYQQTPGQGLQFLFEYFSETQRNKGNFPGRFSGRQFSNSRSEMNVSTLELGDSALYLCASTLGWTGAASPYEQYFGPGTRLTVT.